Listed below are T cell receptor beta chains from one sample, sequenced in a study of T cells in Graves' hyperthyroidism and ophthalmopathy. A single record per CDR3 protein comes from TCRdb applying MiXCR to the multiplex PCR reads. Of 500,000 to 750,000 distinct CDR3 sequences listed, just over 45% are singletons. Material for sequencing was peripheral blood or thyroid tissue (not recorded which). All receptors derive from a woman younger than 30 with Graves' hyperthyroidism. Both conserved end residues are trimmed from each CDR3.

>TRBJ2-3|TRBV24-1
ATSDSAGPDTQY
>TRBJ2-5|TRBV27
ASSLGGSQETQY
>TRBJ1-1|TRBV20-1
SARSPRWGEEAF
>TRBJ2-1|TRBV2
ASIFPGQGSYNEQF
>TRBJ2-6|TRBV7-7
ASSFGETAGGSGANVLT
>TRBJ1-2|TRBV12-3/TRBV12-4
ASSTSGGGGNT
>TRBJ1-6|TRBV4-1
ASSPSGAAFNSPLH
>TRBJ1-3|TRBV10-3
AISGDSAGNTIY
>TRBJ2-2|TRBV12-3/TRBV12-4
ASSPLGSGTGELF
>TRBJ2-5|TRBV20-1
SARGEAGDQY
>TRBJ2-7|TRBV5-1
ASSLGAGRNEQY
>TRBJ2-7|TRBV2
ASSESTSGKVYEQY
>TRBJ1-2|TRBV4-1
ASSHLGTNYGYT
>TRBJ2-2|TRBV7-2
ASSLGQAGVKAGELF
>TRBJ1-3|TRBV7-2
ASSPTSSGNTIY
>TRBJ1-1|TRBV6-6
ASRTSVTNTEAF
>TRBJ2-3|TRBV6-5
ASRTGRSDTQY
>TRBJ2-7|TRBV12-3/TRBV12-4
ASSLRDRGPSSYEQY
>TRBJ2-7|TRBV20-1
SATVGGTSGREQY
>TRBJ2-6|TRBV19
ASSPQGFSGANVLT
>TRBJ2-5|TRBV20-1
SASRGLLETQY
>TRBJ1-3|TRBV6-1
ASHRVGVAGNTIY
>TRBJ2-7|TRBV12-3/TRBV12-4
ASSLKGDLSYEQY
>TRBJ1-3|TRBV20-1
SASRGQGRSGNTIY
>TRBJ1-4|TRBV20-1
SATGGPDEKLF
>TRBJ2-7|TRBV2
ASSDQIYEQY
>TRBJ1-1|TRBV2
ASSARDRPRTEAF
>TRBJ1-2|TRBV7-3
ASSLLSGGNHGYT